Following are 30 T cell receptor beta chains from one sample sequenced in a study of identical twins. TCRdb reanalysed the 5' RACE reads using MiXCR and keeps one entry per CDR3 protein. This sample has hundreds of thousands of distinct CDR3 sequences; 6.1% occur once, and the top ten carry around 2%. Sequencing was performed on naive T cells sorted from blood. The receptors here all came from a young man in good health.

This clonotype was recorded many times. J is TRBJ2-3 and V is TRBV27; D uncertain. The CDR3 consists of 16 residues. Germline CDR1 MNHEY, CDR2 SMNVEV (reference sequence). Trimming shortened V by 4 bases and J by 0 bases, and 14 bases separated the two germline ends. The chain's CDR3 is CASSSFTETSTDTQYF. CDR3 sequence (DNA): TGTGCCAGCAGTTCGTTCACGGAAACTAGCACAGATACGCAGTATTTT.

This clonotype was detected many times. The V call is TRBV20-1, the J call TRBJ1-4; D remains unclear. The germline V and J ends were trimmed by 3 bases and 0 bases, with 14 bases remaining between them. From germline, CDR1 is DFQATT and CDR2 SNEGSKA (reference sequence). The CDR3 totals 16 residues. The DNA of the CDR3 is TGCAGTGCTAGTATTAGGCAGCTAGCAACTAATGAAAAACTGTTTTTT. It is translated as CSASIRQLATNEKLFF.

This clonotype has a count of ten or more. The genes are TRBV12-3 or TRBV12-4 and TRBJ2-2; TRBD2 might be the D (5 bases). This CDR3 is 14 amino acids long. V was shortened by 1 base and J by 3 bases, with 6 bases between the two germline ends. This CDR3 reads CASSLGRDTGELFF. For the CDR3, the DNA is TGTGCCAGCAGTTTAGGGCGGGACACCGGGGAGCTGTTTTTT.

This clonotype was recorded a few times. The chain has TRBV6-5 and TRBJ2-5; TRBD1 aligns across 7 bases. The junction had 8 bases not matched to a gene; V was cut back by 2 bases and J by 5 bases. This CDR3 comprises 15 residues. Germline V gene lookup returns CDR1 MNHEY and CDR2 SVGAGI. The CDR3 nucleotides are TGTGCCAGCAGTTACGGGGTAGGGGGCGAGGAGACCCAGTACTTC. This sequence encodes CASSYGVGGEETQYF.

V gene TRBV4-2 combines with J gene TRBJ2-6, with a weak D call TRBD2 (6 bases). Looked up from germline, CDR1 is LGHNA and CDR2 is YNFKEQ. V lost 1 base and J lost 2, with 18 bases in between. The CDR3 loop spans 19 amino acids. In nucleotides, the CDR3 is TGTGCCAGCAGCCAAGCGTTAAATGGTCGGGGGACTGGGGCCAACGTCCTGACTTTC. Translation gives CASSQALNGRGTGANVLTF.

In this sample, this clonotype turned up a few times. The chain couples TRBV20-1 to TRBJ2-3; D possibly matches TRBD1 or TRBD2 (6 bases each). Per the germline V gene, CDR1 is DFQATT and CDR2 is SNEGSKA (reference sequence). V dropped 0 bases and J dropped 0 bases, with 13 bases sitting between them. The CDR3 runs 16 residues. Written as DNA, the CDR3 is TGCAGTGCTAGAGATTGGGGGCGGGGAAGCACAGATACGCAGTATTTT. This gives the protein CSARDWGRGSTDTQYF.

The table lists this clonotype with a few counts. The V gene is TRBV9, the J gene TRBJ2-7; no reliable D call. Germline CDR1 reads SGDLS; CDR2 reads YYNGEE. The CDR3 extends over 13 amino acids. V was shortened by 4 bases and J by 5 bases, with 13 bases between the two germline ends. As DNA, the CDR3 is TGTGCCAGCAGCTATCAAAAACGGGACGAGCAGTACTTC. It specifies CASSYQKRDEQYF. Combining the CDR3 with reference TRBV9 and TRBJ2-7 gives the whole variable domain DSGVTQTPKHLITATGQRVTLRCSPRSGDLSVYWYQQSLDQGLQFLIQYYNGEERAKGNILERFSAQQFPDLHSELNLSSLELGDSALYFCASSYQKRDEQYFGPGTRLTVT.

This clonotype was seen more than once but under ten times. The rearrangement joins TRBV19 to TRBJ2-7; 10 bases agree with TRBD1. Looked up from germline, CDR1 is LNHDA and CDR2 is SQIVND (reference sequence). With V trimmed by 4 bases and J by 0 bases, 6 bases remained unmatched. The CDR3 extends over 16 amino acids. The CDR3 reads CASSSPGQGTSYEQYF. The CDR3 bases are TGTGCCAGTAGTAGTCCGGGACAGGGGACCTCCTACGAGCAGTACTTC.

This clonotype was observed at least ten times. This chain links TRBV12-3 or TRBV12-4 with TRBJ2-1, with a tentative D call TRBD1 (6 bases). The V end was cut by 3 bases, the J end by 8 bases, with 11 bases between. This CDR3 contains 13 residues. The CDR3 nucleotides are TGTGCCAGCAGTTTCTTACAGGGCTATGAGCAGTTCTTC. This sequence encodes CASSFLQGYEQFF.

This clonotype was found many times. V gene TRBV29-1 combines with J gene TRBJ1-4; TRBD1 is a possible D gene (5 bases). The V end was cut by 7 bases, the J end by 7 bases, with 16 bases between. This CDR3 is 13 amino acids long. From germline, CDR1 is SQVTM and CDR2 ANQGSEA. This CDR3 is CSGLGVDGEKLFF. CDR3 DNA sequence: TGCAGCGGACTAGGGGTTGATGGTGAAAAACTGTTTTTT.

This clonotype was recorded many times. V is TRBV4-1 and J is TRBJ2-3; 9 bases align to TRBD2. The V gene end was trimmed by 1 base and the J gene end by 0 bases; junction bases not matched to a gene: 8. Per the germline V gene, CDR1 is MGHRA and CDR2 is YSYEKL. There are 18 residues in the CDR3. CDR3 loop: CASSQAPGLARSTDTQYF. The CDR3 DNA sequence: TGCGCCAGCAGCCAAGCTCCTGGACTAGCGCGTAGCACAGATACGCAGTATTTT.

The chain recombines TRBV9 with TRBJ2-2, with unresolved D. Between the trimmed V and J ends, which lost 0 bases and 8 bases, there was a span of 8 bases. The CDR3 has 13 amino acids. CDR1 and CDR2 from the germline V gene are SGDLS and YYNGEE. The CDR3 DNA follows: TGTGCCAGCAGCGTAGACTTTGAGGGGGAGCTGTTTTTT. This encodes CASSVDFEGELFF.

The chain links TRBV4-2 to TRBJ2-2, with D tentatively TRBD2 (6 bases). This CDR3 spans 12 amino acids. V was trimmed by 5 bases and J by 7 bases, leaving 8 bases between them. Germline CDR1 and CDR2: LGHNA and YNFKEQ. The CDR3 nucleotides read TGTGCCAGCAGCAAGGAGGGCGGGGAGCTGTTTTTT. As protein: CASSKEGGELFF.

This clonotype has just a few counts. The gene calls are TRBV18 and TRBJ2-7, with D possibly being TRBD1 or TRBD2 (5 bases each). The CDR3 has 14 residues. CDR1 is KGHSH and CDR2 is LQKENI in the germline V gene. V gave up 0 bases and J gave up 2 bases, with 8 bases separating them. The CDR3 region has the DNA TGTGCCAGCTCACCACCGGGGGTTCCCTACGAGCAGTACTTC. Protein product: CASSPPGVPYEQYF.

This clonotype has a count of ten or more. This sequence joins TRBV6-1 and TRBJ1-5; D gene unclear. The CDR3 is 13 amino acids. V was shortened by 6 bases and J by 5 bases, with 11 bases between the two germline ends. Per germline, CDR1 MNHNS and CDR2 SASEGT. CDR3 region: CASRIAGDQPQHF. DNA of the CDR3: TGTGCCAGCAGGATCGCAGGCGATCAGCCCCAGCATTTT.

The chain has TRBV18 and TRBJ2-5; a weak D match, TRBD1 (6 bases). Per germline, CDR1 KGHSH and CDR2 LQKENI. The CDR3 covers 14 residues. Trimming removed 5 bases at V and 3 bases at J, with 13 bases between. The CDR3 DNA sequence: TGTGCCAGCTCAACCCGAAGGACAGAAGAGACCCAGTACTTC. This gives the protein CASSTRRTEETQYF.

This chain joins TRBV27 and TRBJ2-7; TRBD1 aligns across 11 bases. The ends lost 10 bases at V and 9 bases at J; junction bases unmatched: 14. Germline V gene data show CDR1 as MNHEY and CDR2 as SMNVEV (reference sequence). This CDR3 comprises 14 residues. This CDR3 reads CATTARTGGFRQYF. The CDR3 DNA is TGTGCCACCACAGCCAGGACAGGGGGCTTCAGGCAGTACTTC.

This clonotype was found many times. Because the CDR3's place on the DNA is in doubt, the DNA is left out and the CDR3 is given as listed by TCRdb. The chain couples TRBV6-4 to TRBJ2-2; the table's D call TRBD1 went unverified against the DNA. Germline V gives CDR1 MRHNA, CDR2 SNTAGT. The CDR3 length is 18 residues, termini included. The CDR3 loop reads CASKPRDKISNTGELFFF.

This clonotype was counted at least ten times. J is TRBJ2-3 and V is TRBV5-1; D call uncertain. The V gene lost 4 bases and the J gene lost 5 bases, with 8 bases spanning the gap. CDR1 and CDR2 from the germline V gene are SGHRS and YFSETQ. The CDR3 has 12 residues. The CDR3 nucleotides are TGCGCCAGCAGCACCGCCCAAGATACGCAGTATTTT. Amino acids: CASSTAQDTQYF. Full variable domain (outside the CDR3, taken from reference TRBV5-1 and TRBJ2-3): KAGVTQTPRYLIKTRGQQVTLSCSPISGHRSVSWYQQTPGQGLQFLFEYFSETQRNKGNFPGRFSGRQFSNSRSEMNVSTLELGDSALYLCASSTAQDTQYFGPGTRLTVL.

In this sample, this clonotype turned up many times. CDR3 in amino acids: CASSLGRGSGNTIYF. The CDR3 DNA follows: TGTGCCAGCAGTCTCGGACGGGGCTCTGGAAACACCATATATTTT. The chain has TRBV12-3 or TRBV12-4 and TRBJ1-3; D gene unclear. V was cut by 5 bases and J by 0 bases, with 11 bases left in between. The CDR3 length is 15 residues.

This clonotype was seen at least ten times. The genes are TRBV20-1 and TRBJ2-7; 12 bases fit TRBD2. Trimming took 5 bases from V and 8 from J; bases not matched to a gene: 13. The CDR3 totals 15 residues. The germline CDR1 and CDR2 sequences are DFQATT and SNEGSKA (reference sequence). The CDR3 loop reads CSAPTSGSEIHQQYF. CDR3 DNA sequence: TGCAGTGCTCCGACTAGCGGGAGCGAGATTCACCAGCAGTACTTC.

This clonotype has more than one count but fewer than ten. The V call is TRBV7-2, the J call TRBJ1-1; the D gene is possibly TRBD1 (6 bases). The CDR3 covers 17 residues. CDR1 is SGHTA and CDR2 is FQGNSA in the germline V gene. V was pared by 5 bases and J by 1 base, with 20 bases between. The CDR3 protein is CASSQPIRGPKNTEAFF. CDR3 coding DNA: TGTGCCAGCAGCCAGCCCATCAGGGGCCCGAAGAACACTGAAGCTTTCTTT. Together with reference TRBV7-2 and TRBJ1-1, the CDR3 gives the full variable domain: GAGVSQSPSNKVTEKGKDVELRCDPISGHTALYWYRQSLGQGLEFLIYFQGNSAPDKSGLPSDRFSAERTGGSVSTLTIQRTQQEDSAVYLCASSQPIRGPKNTEAFFGQGTRLTVV.

Concerning this clonotype: A clone one base away is much larger, so this may be a read error. The chain combines TRBV5-1 with TRBJ2-5, with 10 positions matching TRBD1. The CDR3 totals 15 residues. CDR1 is SGHRS, CDR2 YFSETQ, per germline. V shed 0 bases, J shed 5 bases, and the junction held 4 bases outside the gene matches. As DNA, the CDR3 is TGCGCCAGCAGCTTGGCCGGGACAGGGGTGGAGACCCAGTACTTC. This sequence encodes CASSLAGTGVETQYF.

This clonotype appeared many times. The gene calls are TRBV27 and TRBJ2-1; tentatively, D is TRBD2 (6 bases). Trimming pared 8 bases from V and 0 bases from J, leaving 14 bases between. Germline-derived CDR1 and CDR2 are MNHEY and SMNVEV (reference sequence). This CDR3 region has 15 residues. The CDR3 coding sequence is TGTGCCAGCTCCGGTGGGAGGAGCTCCTACAATGAGCAGTTCTTC. Its translation: CASSGGRSSYNEQFF.

CDR3 amino acids: CASRGRDGSPFF. In nucleotides, the CDR3 is TGTGCCAGCAGAGGGAGAGACGGCTCCCCTTTCTTT. The chain has TRBV3-1 and TRBJ1-1; D is unclear. V lost 6 bases and J lost 12, with 17 bases in between. This CDR3 has 12 residues. The germline V gene encodes CDR1 LGHDT and CDR2 YNNKEL (reference sequence).

Many counts were recorded for this clonotype. V is TRBV29-1 and J is TRBJ2-2; 14 bases are shared with TRBD2. The CDR3 contains 18 residues. V dropped 5 bases and J dropped 1; count of bases not matched to a gene: 9. Germline V gene lookup returns CDR1 SQVTM and CDR2 ANQGSEA. For the CDR3, the DNA is TGCAGCGTTCTGGGACTAGCGGGAGCCCTGATGAACACCGGGGAGCTGTTTTTT. Translating it yields CSVLGLAGALMNTGELFF.

This clonotype was counted ten times or more. The V call is TRBV15, the J call TRBJ2-7; D is uncertain. The CDR3 length is 15 residues. Deletions cut 0 bases from V and 2 bases from J, with 11 bases between. CDR1 and CDR2 from the germline V gene are LNHNV and YYDKDF (reference sequence). CDR3 amino acids: CATSRDSSRPYEQYV. For the CDR3, the DNA is TGTGCCACCAGCAGAGATAGTAGCCGACCCTACGAGCAGTACGTC.

The sample holds many counts of this clonotype. V and J are TRBV27 and TRBJ2-7; D unresolved. Germline V lookup: CDR1 MNHEY, CDR2 SMNVEV (reference sequence). The length of the CDR3 is 13 residues. Trimming pared 3 bases from V and 3 bases from J, leaving 9 bases between. The CDR3, as DNA: TGTGCCAGCAGTTTTGGTCTTTTCTACGAGCAGTACTTC. It encodes CASSFGLFYEQYF.

This clonotype occurred many times. The gene calls are TRBV29-1 and TRBJ2-1, with D unresolved. Germline assignment: CDR1 SQVTM and CDR2 ANQGSEA. The CDR3 spans 9 residues. V lost 2 bases, J lost 9 bases, and 2 bases lay in between. In DNA, the CDR3 is TGCAGCGTTGAAACTGAGCAGTTCTTC. Its protein product is CSVETEQFF.

This clonotype was seen repeatedly, ten times or more. The rearrangement joins TRBV20-1 to TRBJ2-2; D is perhaps TRBD1 (6 bases). V was pared by 0 bases and J by 3 bases, with 14 bases between. CDR3 length equals 16 residues. Germline CDR1 and CDR2: DFQATT and SNEGSKA (reference sequence). CDR3 protein: CSARDRRTVHTGELFF. CDR3 DNA sequence: TGCAGTGCTAGAGATCGAAGGACAGTGCACACCGGGGAGCTGTTTTTT.